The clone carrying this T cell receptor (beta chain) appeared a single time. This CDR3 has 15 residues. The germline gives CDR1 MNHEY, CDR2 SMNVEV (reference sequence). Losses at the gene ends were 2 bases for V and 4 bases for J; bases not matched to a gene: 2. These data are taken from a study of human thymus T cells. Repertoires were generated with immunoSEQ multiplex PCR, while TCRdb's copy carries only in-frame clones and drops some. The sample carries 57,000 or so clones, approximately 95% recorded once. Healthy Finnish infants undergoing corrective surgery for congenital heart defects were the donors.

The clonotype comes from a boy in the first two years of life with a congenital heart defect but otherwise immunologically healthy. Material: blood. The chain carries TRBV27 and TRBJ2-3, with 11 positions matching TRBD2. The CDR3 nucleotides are TGTGCCAGCAGTTTACTAGCGGGGGGATCAGATACGCAGTATTTT. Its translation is CASSLLAGGSDTQYF.